One sample yielded the 31 T cell receptor beta chains listed below, sequenced in a study of shared clonotypes between healthy human individuals. The table came from immunoSEQ multiplex PCR; TCRdb's copy has only in-frame clones and leaves some out. The table includes millions of clones, over 85% detected once. Naive CD8 isolation took CD45RO-negative cells positively selected for CCR7 and excluded terminally differentiated effector memory CD45RA+ cells. Sequenced material: naive CD8+ T cells sorted from blood. These receptors were collected from a man in his late teens or twenties in good health.

On this clone itself: Different DNA sequences within this sample yield the same CDR3. This chain links TRBV9 with TRBJ2-1; TRBD2 matches at 9 bases. Germline trimming cut 0 bases from V and 4 bases from J; bases unmatched to any gene: 2. Germline values: CDR1 SGDLS, CDR2 YYNGEE. This CDR3 contains 15 residues. CDR3 sequence: CASSVAAGGYNEQFF. The CDR3 DNA is TGTGCCAGCAGCGTAGCGGCGGGGGGGTACAATGAGCAGTTCTTC.

The chain employs TRBV25-1 and TRBJ2-2, with D tentatively TRBD2 (6 bases). Between the trimmed V and J ends, which lost 3 bases and 6 bases, there was a span of 11 bases. The CDR3 covers 14 residues. Germline V lookup: CDR1 MGHDK, CDR2 SYGVNS. DNA for the CDR3: TGTGCCAGCAGTGAGACTAGGGCTGCCGGGGAGCTGTTTTTT. Its translation is CASSETRAAGELFF.

The count of this clone is one. The chain combines TRBV27 with TRBJ2-7; TRBD2 matches at 7 bases. Per germline, CDR1 MNHEY and CDR2 SMNVEV (reference sequence). J gave up 2 bases and V 5 bases, and 9 bases lay outside the gene matches. The CDR3 has 15 residues. For the CDR3, the DNA is TGTGCCAGCAGTCTCCAGACTAGCCGAACCTACGAGCAGTACTTC. Protein: CASSLQTSRTYEQYF.

The CDR3 DNA follows: TGTGCCAGCAGCGTAGGGGTGGCAATCACAGATACGCAGTATTTT. Translated, it gives CASSVGVAITDTQYF. V and J are TRBV9 and TRBJ2-3, with D unresolved. Trimming removed 0 bases from V and 2 bases from J, with 10 bases in between. Germline V gene data show CDR1 as SGDLS and CDR2 as YYNGEE. The CDR3 has 15 residues.

The chain recombines TRBV6-1 with TRBJ2-1; TRBD2 matches 9 bases. The J segment lost 4 bases and the V segment lost 5 bases, leaving 6 bases of the junction unmatched. Germline V gene sequence: CDR1 MNHNS, CDR2 SASEGT. CDR3 length equals 15 residues. The CDR3 sequence is CASSRERGDYNEQFF. CDR3 nucleotides: TGTGCCAGCAGTCGGGAGCGGGGGGATTACAATGAGCAGTTCTTC.

The V gene is TRBV7-9, the J gene TRBJ2-7, with D tentatively TRBD1 (6 bases). CDR1 is SEHNR and CDR2 is FQNEAQ in the germline V gene (reference sequence). The germline V and J ends were trimmed by 10 bases and 2 bases, with 15 bases remaining between them. This CDR3 is built from 13 residues. This CDR3 is CATTGIPTYEQYF. The CDR3 bases are TGTGCCACCACAGGGATCCCTACCTACGAGCAGTACTTC.

The chain joins TRBV4-3 to TRBJ1-1; 8 bases are shared with TRBD1. The CDR3 covers 14 residues. The V and J ends lost 6 bases and 3 bases, in that order; junction bases with no gene match: 6. Germline V lookup: CDR1 LGHNA, CDR2 YSLEER. In nucleotides, the CDR3 is TGCGCCAGCAGACACAGGGGGGAGTACACTGAAGCTTTCTTT. Protein sequence: CASRHRGEYTEAFF.

Details on this clone: The germline gene is not matched at one end of the junction; a read error may be the cause. The chain links TRBV7-7 to TRBJ2-2, with TRBD1 identical over 10 bases. Germline V lookup: CDR1 SSHAT, CDR2 FNYEAQ (reference sequence). This CDR3 comprises 16 residues. CDR3 bases: TGTGCTAGCAGCCCGACCGGGACAGGGGCCACCGGGGAGCTGTTTTTT. Residues: CASSPTGTGATGELFF.

V and J are TRBV21-1 and TRBJ1-5; the D call TRBD1 from the table was never checked on the DNA. TRBV21-1 is a documented pseudogene. The CDR3 contains 17 residues. CDR3 sequence: CASSKAGRQGYRQPQHF. DNA for the CDR3: TGTGCCAGCAGCAAAGCGGGAAGACAGGGGTACAGGCAGCCCCAGCATTTT.

J is TRBJ2-1 and V is TRBV4-1, with a weak D call TRBD2 (6 bases). Germline V gene data show CDR1 as MGHRA and CDR2 as YSYEKL. V was cut by 4 bases and J by 6 bases, with 22 bases left in between. The CDR3 length is 17 residues. The CDR3: CASSLMGGSAFGNEQFF. DNA of the CDR3: TGCGCCAGCAGCCTCATGGGGGGTTCCGCTTTCGGCAATGAGCAGTTCTTC.

This clone was detected once. This chain connects TRBV9 to TRBJ2-7; perhaps TRBD1 as D (6 bases). Trimming left V 6 bases short and J 7 bases short, with 23 bases between. Germline-derived CDR1 and CDR2 are SGDLS and YYNGEE. CDR3 length: 15 amino acids. In nucleotides, the CDR3 is TGTGCCAGCACCCGTAGGGCAGGGGATCCTCGTGAGCAGTACTTC. As protein: CASTRRAGDPREQYF.

This chain links TRBV18 with TRBJ1-1; 7 bases align to TRBD1. J was trimmed by 1 base and V by 3 bases; bases with no gene match: 2. This CDR3 contains 14 residues. Per the germline V gene, CDR1 is KGHSH and CDR2 is LQKENI. CDR3 nucleotides: TGTGCCAGCTCACCGACAGGGCAGAACACTGAAGCTTTCTTT. This gives the protein CASSPTGQNTEAFF.

The CDR3 sequence is CASSEGGAGEPGNTIYF. In nucleotides, the CDR3 is TGTGCCAGCAGCGAGGGGGGTGCCGGTGAGCCTGGAAACACCATATATTTT. The chain recombines TRBV9 with TRBJ1-3; possibly TRBD1 for D (6 bases). V lost 3 bases and J 2 bases, leaving 18 bases between the germline ends. Germline V gives CDR1 SGDLS, CDR2 YYNGEE. The CDR3 runs 17 residues.

The V gene is TRBV4-1, the J gene TRBJ2-1; D is uncertain. In germline, CDR1 is MGHRA, CDR2 YSYEKL. Trimming pared 0 bases from V and 8 bases from J, leaving 11 bases between. This CDR3 comprises 14 residues. CDR3 DNA sequence: TGCGCCAGCAGCCAAGAAACCTCATTCCATGAGCAGTTCTTC. Protein product: CASSQETSFHEQFF.

The genes are TRBV13 and TRBJ1-5; no firm D call. V lost 3 bases to trimming and J lost 0 bases, with 12 bases between them. Germline CDR1 and CDR2: PRHDT and FYEKMQ (reference sequence). The CDR3 has 16 residues. Written as DNA, the CDR3 is TGTGCCAGCAGCTTGGGTCACCCTTATAGCAATCAGCCCCAGCATTTT. Amino acid sequence: CASSLGHPYSNQPQHF. The variable domain in full, completed from reference TRBV13 and TRBJ1-5, reads AAGVIQSPRHLIKEKRETATLKCYPIPRHDTVYWYQQGPGQDPQFLISFYEKMQSDKGSIPDRFSAQQFSDYHSELNMSSLELGDSALYFCASSLGHPYSNQPQHFGDGTRLSIL.

Of note for this clone: Other DNA sequences in the same sample also yield this CDR3. This rearrangement joins TRBV19 to TRBJ1-1, with a weak D call TRBD1 (6 bases). The CDR3 is 13 residues long. Germline CDR1 LNHDA, CDR2 SQIVND (reference sequence). Deletions cut 6 bases from V and 1 base from J, with 9 bases between. In DNA, the CDR3 is TGTGCCAGTAGCATGGGGGCGAACACTGAAGCTTTCTTT. Protein sequence: CASSMGANTEAFF.

J is TRBJ1-3 and V is TRBV7-2; D uncertain. The length of the CDR3 is 14 residues. V was pared by 4 bases and J by 0 bases, with 7 bases between. Germline loops: CDR1 SGHTA, CDR2 FQGNSA. CDR3 sequence: CASSYTSSGNTIYF. The CDR3 nucleotides read TGTGCCAGCAGCTATACAAGCTCTGGAAACACCATATATTTT.

This chain uses TRBV19 with TRBJ1-3; maybe TRBD1 (6 bases). The CDR3 is made up of 15 amino acids. V was cut by 4 bases and J by 2 bases, with 12 bases left in between. Germline V lookup: CDR1 LNHDA, CDR2 SQIVND (reference sequence). CDR3 sequence (DNA): TGTGCCAGTAGTACATCAGGGGCAGCTGGAAACACCATATATTTT. Amino acids: CASSTSGAAGNTIYF.

The gene calls are TRBV6-1 and TRBJ2-7, with TRBD1 as a possible D gene (5 bases). Per germline, CDR1 MNHNS and CDR2 SASEGT. Trimming left V 2 bases short and J 3 bases short, with 14 bases between. The CDR3 extends over 15 amino acids. CDR3 bases: TGTGCCAGCAGTGAATATAAAGGGGTATACTACGAGCAGTACTTC. This encodes CASSEYKGVYYEQYF.

Points on this clone: An end of the junction does not agree with germline; a read error may underlie this. The sample holds other DNA sequences that translate to the same CDR3. This chain joins TRBV4-1 and TRBJ2-7; D may be TRBD1 or TRBD2 (5 bases each). This CDR3 contains 15 residues. Germline V gives CDR1 MGHRA, CDR2 YSYEKL. CDR3 in amino acids: CASSLDGGSGYEQYF. In nucleotides, the CDR3 is TGCGCCAGTAGCCTGGATGGGGGTTCGGGCTACGAGCAGTACTTC.

The V call is TRBV14, the J call TRBJ2-2; the match to TRBD1 covers 7 bases. The trim removed 0 bases at V and 3 bases at J, leaving 4 bases unmatched. The CDR3 sequence is 16 residues long. The germline V gene has CDR1 SGHDN and CDR2 FVKESK. The CDR3 reads CASSQDGQEDTGELFF. The CDR3 DNA follows: TGTGCCAGCAGCCAAGACGGACAGGAAGACACCGGGGAGCTGTTTTTT.

The chain uses TRBV2 and TRBJ2-2; maybe TRBD2 (6 bases). V lost 8 bases to trimming and J lost 6 bases, with 16 bases between them. The CDR3 runs 14 residues. Germline CDR1 reads SNHLY; CDR2 reads FYNNEI. CDR3 in DNA: TGTGCCAGCGGAGAGACTTTAGCGGCCGGGGAGCTGTTTTTT. Translating gives CASGETLAAGELFF. Looking up the rest from reference TRBV2 and TRBJ2-2 gives the full variable domain: EPEVTQTPSHQVTQMGQEVILRCVPISNHLYFYWYRQILGQKVEFLVSFYNNEISEKSEIFDDQFSVERPDGSNFTLKIRSTKLEDSAMYFCASGETLAAGELFFGEGSRLTVL.

V usage is TRBV5-1 and J usage is TRBJ2-6; 7 bases are a match to TRBD1. The germline gives CDR1 SGHRS, CDR2 YFSETQ. The CDR3 totals 18 residues. The V segment lost 3 bases and the J segment 8 bases; nucleotides outside the gene matches: 17. This CDR3 reads CASSWDRQGTRGTNVLTF. DNA for the CDR3: TGCGCCAGCAGCTGGGACAGACAGGGTACGAGGGGGACCAACGTCCTGACTTTC. Filled out from reference TRBV5-1 and TRBJ2-6, the complete variable domain reads KAGVTQTPRYLIKTRGQQVTLSCSPISGHRSVSWYQQTPGQGLQFLFEYFSETQRNKGNFPGRFSGRQFSNSRSEMNVSTLELGDSALYLCASSWDRQGTRGTNVLTFGAGSRLTVL.

The V call is TRBV5-8, the J call TRBJ1-5; D possibly corresponds to TRBD1 (6 bases). V lost 7 bases and J 1 base, leaving 9 bases between the germline ends. CDR3 size: 13 residues. Per the germline V gene, CDR1 is SGHTS and CDR2 is YDEGEE. DNA of the CDR3: TGTGCCAGCGGTACAGGGAGCAATCAGCCCCAGCATTTT. Translating gives CASGTGSNQPQHF.

The chain employs TRBV7-9 and TRBJ1-4; the D is unclear. From germline, CDR1 is SEHNR and CDR2 FQNEAQ (reference sequence). Trimming left V 5 bases short and J 7 bases short, with 14 bases between. This CDR3 has 14 amino acids. The CDR3 is CASSDALRTEKLFF. In nucleotides, the CDR3 is TGTGCCAGCAGCGACGCGCTGCGCACTGAAAAACTGTTTTTT.

V and J are TRBV11-1 and TRBJ2-1; 9 bases are shared with TRBD2. V was clipped by 7 bases and J by 2 bases; unmatched bases: 12. Germline CDR1 and CDR2: SGHAT and FQDESV (reference sequence). The CDR3 is 17 residues long. The CDR3: CASIKPVAGVAYNEQFF. In DNA form, the CDR3 reads TGTGCCAGCATCAAACCCGTAGCGGGAGTAGCCTACAATGAGCAGTTCTTC.

The chain is built from TRBV6-1 and TRBJ1-1; D is uncertain. There are 14 residues in the CDR3. V was clipped by 4 bases and J by 3 bases, with 12 bases between them. Germline assignment: CDR1 MNHNS and CDR2 SASEGT. CDR3 loop: CASSVGNLDTEAFF. The CDR3 DNA is TGTGCCAGCAGTGTGGGGAATCTCGACACTGAAGCTTTCTTT.

V is TRBV2 and J is TRBJ2-1; D may correspond to TRBD1 or TRBD2 (6 bases each). CDR1 is SNHLY, CDR2 FYNNEI, per germline. Trimming removed 4 bases at V and 4 bases at J, with 17 bases between. The length of the CDR3 is 16 residues. The CDR3 loop reads CASSGGDNLVYNEQFF. The CDR3 DNA follows: TGTGCCAGCAGTGGGGGGGACAACCTGGTTTACAATGAGCAGTTCTTC.

The CDR3 spells CASTQWESRYEQYF. The CDR3 DNA reads as TGTGCCAGCACACAGTGGGAGAGCCGCTACGAGCAGTACTTC. This chain uses TRBV2 with TRBJ2-7, with D maybe TRBD2 (5 bases). Trimming removed 7 bases at V and 3 bases at J, with 16 bases between. This CDR3 is 14 amino acids long. CDR1 is SNHLY and CDR2 is FYNNEI in the germline V gene.

This chain links TRBV5-1 with TRBJ1-6; D gene ambiguous. Trimming stripped 3 bases from V and 9 bases from J, with 16 bases between. CDR1 is SGHRS and CDR2 is YFSETQ in the germline V gene. The CDR3 totals 15 residues. The CDR3 DNA follows: TGCGCCAGCAGCTACACATATTCCGTGACTTCACCCCTCCACTTT. This codes for CASSYTYSVTSPLHF.

V is TRBV5-1 and J is TRBJ2-7, with 9 bases that match TRBD1. The length of the CDR3 is 16 residues. Trimming removed 3 bases from V and 1 base from J; junction bases left unmatched: 8. The V gene's germline CDR1 is SGHRS and CDR2 YFSETQ. The chain's CDR3 is CASSWDPGQGSYEQYF. The CDR3 DNA reads as TGCGCCAGCAGCTGGGACCCGGGACAGGGATCCTACGAGCAGTACTTC.